The clone carrying this T cell receptor beta chain was found once. Methods used by the authors: By means of reference gene primer amplification, nucleated cell counts were estimated. The protocol was immunoSEQ multiplex PCR, while the TCRdb copy is restricted to in-frame clones and leaves out a portion. Clonal size and the V and J genes are those of that table, whereas D and trimming came from the DNA. The top ten clones hold almost 4.5% of a sample with about 110,000 clones, approximately 89% of them seen once. CDR1 is SEHNR and CDR2 is FQNEAQ in the germline V gene (reference sequence). There are 14 residues in the CDR3. The V gene lost 1 base and the J gene lost 3 bases, with 10 bases spanning the gap. This record comes from a study of blood T cell repertoires in COVID-19. Study context: Samples taken during acute and convalescent COVID-19 were collected in the United States, Italy and Spain. From T cells, B-cell-depleted T cells, or PBMCs came the material, which was cDNA or gDNA.

This TCR derives from a man aged 35 to 55 with acute or convalescent COVID-19. This sequence joins TRBV7-9 and TRBJ2-7; maybe TRBD1 (5 bases). What was sequenced was peripheral blood. CDR3 residues: CASSLGAGIYEQYF. Here the CDR3 DNA reads TGTGCCAGCAGCTTAGGGGCAGGGATCTACGAGCAGTACTTC.